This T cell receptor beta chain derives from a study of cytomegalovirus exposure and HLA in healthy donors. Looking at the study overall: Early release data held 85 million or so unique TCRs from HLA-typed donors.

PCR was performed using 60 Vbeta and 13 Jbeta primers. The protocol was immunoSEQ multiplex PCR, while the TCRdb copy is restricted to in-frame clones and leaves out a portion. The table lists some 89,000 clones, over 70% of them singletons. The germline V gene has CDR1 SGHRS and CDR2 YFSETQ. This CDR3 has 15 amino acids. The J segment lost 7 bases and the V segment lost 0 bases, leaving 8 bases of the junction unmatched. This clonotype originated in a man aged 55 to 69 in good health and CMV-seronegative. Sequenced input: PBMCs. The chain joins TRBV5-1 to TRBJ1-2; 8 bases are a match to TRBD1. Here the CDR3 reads CASSLAGQGGSGYTF. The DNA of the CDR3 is TGCGCCAGCAGCTTGGCAGGACAGGGTGGGAGTGGCTACACCTTC. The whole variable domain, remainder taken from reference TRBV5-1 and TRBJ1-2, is KAGVTQTPRYLIKTRGQQVTLSCSPISGHRSVSWYQQTPGQGLQFLFEYFSETQRNKGNFPGRFSGRQFSNSRSEMNVSTLELGDSALYLCASSLAGQGGSGYTFGSGTRLTVV.